The 18 T cell receptor beta chains below come from one sample, sequenced in a study of identical twins. TCRdb redid the calling of the 5' RACE reads with MiXCR, one entry per CDR3 protein. The sample has some 1,600,000 distinct CDR3 sequences, under 35% seen once; the top ten hold about 0.27%. The sequenced sample consisted of cord blood. The receptors originated from a newborn girl in good health.

A remark on this clonotype: The junction does not match germline at one end; this may be a read error. The genes are TRBV6-5 and TRBJ2-1, with TRBD2 identical over 9 bases. In germline, CDR1 is MNHEY, CDR2 SVGAGI. This CDR3 region has 15 residues. CDR3 protein: CAGSYIAGAYNEQFF. For the CDR3, the DNA is TGTGCCGGCAGTTACATAGCGGGAGCCTACAATGAGCAGTTCTTC.

This clonotype occurred a few times. This chain joins TRBV10-3 and TRBJ2-1; 10 bases are a match to TRBD2. CDR1 and CDR2 (germline): ENHRY, SYGVKD. The ends lost 0 bases at V and 9 bases at J; junction bases unmatched: 5. The CDR3 covers 15 residues. The CDR3 loop reads CAISESSGGFFEQFF. CDR3 bases: TGTGCCATCAGTGAGTCTAGCGGGGGGTTTTTTGAGCAGTTCTTC.

The chain recombines TRBV7-2 with TRBJ2-3, with D uncertain. The CDR3 totals 15 residues. V was shortened by 1 base and J by 0 bases, with 8 bases between the two germline ends. CDR1 and CDR2 from the germline V gene are SGHTA and FQGNSA. The CDR3 coding sequence is TGTGCCAGCAGCTTAGACACCGTCAGCACAGATACGCAGTATTTT. The encoded protein is CASSLDTVSTDTQYF.

As concerns this clonotype: A read error may account for a junction end that differs from germline. The V and J genes are TRBV20-1 and TRBJ1-2, with 8 bases that match TRBD1. The length of the CDR3 is 14 residues. Germline CDR1 and CDR2: DFQATT and SNEGSKA (reference sequence). In DNA, the CDR3 is TGCAGCGCTAGATTAGGACAGGGTCACTATGGCTACACCTTC. It encodes CSARLGQGHYGYTF.

This chain joins TRBV7-2 and TRBJ2-5; 10 bases agree with TRBD1. The J call is uncertain, as TRBJ2-1 better fits the DNA end. Looked up from germline, CDR1 is SGHTA and CDR2 is FQGNSA. The CDR3 loop spans 14 amino acids. The CDR3 nucleotides are TGTGCCAGCAGCCGGAGCGGGACAGGGGAGACCCAGTTCTTC. Amino acid sequence: CASSRSGTGETQFF.

The V gene is TRBV12-3 or TRBV12-4, the J gene TRBJ2-7; 10 bases are shared with TRBD1. The CDR3 is made up of 14 amino acids. With 6 bases clipped from V and 3 bases from J, the junction kept 5 bases outside the gene matches. The CDR3 DNA sequence: TGTGCCAGCAGGGGGACAGGGGAACGCTACGAGCAGTACTTC. Protein product: CASRGTGERYEQYF.

This clonotype was found a few times. Germline and junction disagree at one end, which may indicate a read error. The chain couples TRBV7-7 to TRBJ2-5; TRBD1 agrees at 8 bases. Germline-derived CDR1 and CDR2 are SSHAT and FNYEAQ (reference sequence). The CDR3 loop spans 14 amino acids. CDR3 coding DNA: TGTGCCGGCAGCTTAGGACAGGGCCAAGAGACCCAGTACTTC. Protein product: CAGSLGQGQETQYF. Based on the CDR3 plus reference TRBV7-7 and TRBJ2-5, the full variable domain is GAGVSQSPRYKVTKRGQDVTLRCDPISSHATLYWYQQALGQGPEFLTYFNYEAQPDKSGLPSDRFSAERPEGSISTLTIQRTEQRDSAMYRCAGSLGQGQETQYFGPGTRLLVL.

This clonotype was found many times. The chain uses TRBV28 and TRBJ2-1; 10 positions match TRBD2. Germline assignment: CDR1 MDHEN and CDR2 SYDVKM. Trimming cost V 2 bases and J 2 bases; bases outside gene matches: 3. The CDR3 runs 16 residues. CDR3 nucleotides: TGTGCCAGCAGTTTACCTAGCGGGAGCCCCTACAATGAGCAGTTCTTC. Translating gives CASSLPSGSPYNEQFF. Filled out from reference TRBV28 and TRBJ2-1, the complete variable domain reads DVKVTQSSRYLVKRTGEKVFLECVQDMDHENMFWYRQDPGLGLRLIYFSYDVKMKEKGDIPEGYSVSREKKERFSLILESASTNQTSMYLCASSLPSGSPYNEQFFGPGTRLTVL.

V and J are TRBV2 and TRBJ2-1; 8 nucleotides align to TRBD2. V lost 6 bases and J lost 6; bases outside the gene matches: 10. This CDR3 region has 15 residues. Germline-derived CDR1 and CDR2 are SNHLY and FYNNEI. CDR3 amino acids: CASSGRTSSPNEQFF. DNA of the CDR3: TGTGCCAGCAGCGGACGGACTAGCAGCCCCAATGAGCAGTTCTTC.

Note on this clonotype: This may be a read error, as it is one base from a much larger clone. The CDR3 DNA reads as TGTGCCAGCAGTACAGGGTCCAAAAACATTCAGTACTTC. Translation gives CASSTGSKNIQYF. This sequence joins TRBV6-5 and TRBJ2-4, with D tentatively TRBD1 (6 bases). CDR1 is MNHEY, CDR2 SVGAGI, per germline. V gave up 5 bases and J gave up 2 bases, with 7 bases separating them. The CDR3 is 13 amino acids.

This clonotype was seen once. The chain combines TRBV3-1 with TRBJ2-1; D is unclear. The CDR3 is 15 amino acids. V was shortened by 1 base and J by 1 base, with 8 bases between the two germline ends. The germline gives CDR1 LGHDT, CDR2 YNNKEL (reference sequence). This CDR3 is CASSQGRQSYNEQFF. The CDR3 bases are TGTGCCAGCAGCCAAGGTCGACAATCCTACAATGAGCAGTTCTTC.

In this sample, this clonotype turned up once. The V gene is TRBV2, the J gene TRBJ2-2; D may correspond to TRBD1 or TRBD2 (6 bases each). Between the trimmed V and J ends, which lost 6 bases and 2 bases, there was a span of 13 bases. Germline-derived CDR1 and CDR2 are SNHLY and FYNNEI. CDR3 length equals 15 residues. This chain's CDR3 is CASRNREANTGELFF. The CDR3 DNA reads TGTGCCAGCAGAAACAGGGAGGCAAACACCGGGGAGCTGTTTTTT.

In regard to this clonotype: This sequence may be a read error, since a much larger clone differs from it by one base. J is TRBJ1-5 and V is TRBV2; 7 positions agree with TRBD1. This CDR3 has 13 amino acids. Germline V gene lookup returns CDR1 SNHLY and CDR2 FYNNEI. CDR3 nucleotides: TGTGCCAGCAGTGGGGACAGCAATCAGCCCCACCATTTT. Residues: CASSGDSNQPHHF.

The chain has TRBV4-1 and TRBJ2-1; D uncertain. Germline CDR1 is MGHRA and CDR2 is YSYEKL. CDR3 size: 15 residues. Trimming shortened V by 1 base and J by 8 bases, and 15 bases separated the two germline ends. The CDR3 DNA is TGCGCCAGCAGCCAAGCAGCCCACCAACCCGATGAGCAGTTCTTC. Encoded protein: CASSQAAHQPDEQFF.

This clonotype was seen at least ten times. The rearrangement uses TRBV11-2 and TRBJ1-2; maybe TRBD1 (6 bases). Germline V gene sequence: CDR1 SGHAT, CDR2 FQNNGV. The CDR3 runs 14 residues. V gave up 1 base and J gave up 4 bases, with 10 bases separating them. Here the CDR3 DNA reads TGTGCCAGCAGCTTAGCCGGGGGGGCCTATGGCTACACCTTC. Protein sequence: CASSLAGGAYGYTF. The full variable domain, its missing parts supplied by reference TRBV11-2 and TRBJ1-2, is EAGVAQSPRYKIIEKRQSVAFWCNPISGHATLYWYQQILGQGPKLLIQFQNNGVVDDSQLPKDRFSAERLKGVDSTLKIQPAKLEDSAVYLCASSLAGGAYGYTFGSGTRLTVV.

The chain uses TRBV11-2 and TRBJ2-7; 12 bases agree with TRBD2. The CDR3 sequence is 15 residues long. The V and J ends lost 6 bases and 0 bases, in that order; junction bases with no gene match: 3. Germline V lookup: CDR1 SGHAT, CDR2 FQNNGV. CDR3 DNA: TGTGCCAGCAGTACTAGCGGGGGGCTCTCCTACGAGCAGTACTTC. It yields the protein CASSTSGGLSYEQYF.

J is TRBJ2-6 and V is TRBV6-1; 9 bases align to TRBD1. V shed 7 bases and J 2 bases; nucleotides not matched to a gene: 12. Germline assignment: CDR1 MNHNS and CDR2 SASEGT. The CDR3 totals 18 residues. This chain's CDR3 is CASNFGQGIVTGANVLTF. The CDR3 DNA sequence: TGTGCCAGCAACTTCGGACAGGGGATTGTGACTGGGGCCAACGTCCTGACTTTC.

CDR3 DNA sequence: TGTGCCAGCAGCATCGACAGGGTGTCCAACCTCGGGATCCCTGTGATGGATAAAAACATTCAGTACTTC. It specifies CASSIDRVSNLGIPVMDKNIQYF. The chain is built from TRBV11-1 and TRBJ2-7, with TRBD1 identical over 7 bases. The better agreement between TRBJ2-4 and the DNA end casts doubt on the J call. The CDR3 extends over 23 amino acids. Germline lookup yields CDR1 SGHAT and CDR2 FQDESV (reference sequence).